The entry below describes one T cell receptor beta chain. The CDR3 loop spans 16 amino acids. Germline V lookup: CDR1 MNHEY, CDR2 SMNVEV (reference sequence). The sample belongs to a study of blood T cells in healthy people across ages. It was with a sample-barcoded 5' primer and a J-beta primer mix that a second PCR of roughly 6 to 12 cycles was run. Each CDR3 protein gets one entry after TCRdb re-called the 5' RACE reads with MiXCR. Here the sample spans about a million distinct CDR3 sequences, roughly half being singletons. Material for sequencing was blood. This chain connects TRBV27 to TRBJ2-5, with 7 bases identical to TRBD2. Judging by the DNA end, TRBJ2-7 fits better; the J call may be wrong. The TCR sequence derives from a woman between 55 and 75 years old in good health. This CDR3 is CASSFGSVGLVGEQYF. In nucleotides, the CDR3 is TGTGCCAGCAGTTTCGGGAGTGTAGGACTAGTAGGCGAGCAGTACTTC.